These T cell receptor beta chains were read from a single sample in a study of graft-versus-host responses after intestinal transplantation. Their specific antigens are unknown. Sequencing was performed with immunoSEQ multiplex PCR; in TCRdb, only in-frame clones are kept and a portion is missing. The sample records 80,000 to 95,000 clones, about 87% being singletons. Source: unstimulated CD4+ T cells sorted from spleen or lymph node cells, taken before transplant. All receptors derive from a human donor who was the organ donor for an intestinal transplant. Both conserved end residues are part of each CDR3.

V | CDR3
TRBV7-3 | CASSPELFRGTGGMNTEAFF
TRBV19 | CASSPPAGGSYNEQFF
TRBV4-2 | CASSQDRASGSGVNTQYF
TRBV7-3 | CASSLRQDTEAFF
TRBV13 | CASSPSTGSVRNIQYF
TRBV4-1 | CASSQGGRGGSNQPQHF
TRBV7-7 | CASSHHETSGTDTQYF
TRBV28 | CASSLTRGPGNTIYF
TRBV5-1 | CASSPPGLITGELFF
TRBV4-1 | CASSQPGAGWFF
TRBV28 | CASRRPPRGPQHF
TRBV18 | CASSPVREGMDGYTF
TRBV5-1 | CASSLRQGVNDRHEQFF
TRBV30 | CAWSVGGPYNEQFF
TRBV5-1 | CASSLAISKETQYF
TRBV28 | CASSSPGLGQRSEQYF
TRBV18 | CASSPVGTGPNQPQHF
TRBV5-1 | CASSSPGLARTQYF
TRBV2 | CASRGDRGAYEQYF
TRBV5-1 | CASSTHGGLEQYF
TRBV7-8 | CASSRIITTSGTFGKNSPLHF
TRBV2 | CASTVKNIQYF
TRBV25-1 | CASSEWGTGTGPVGELFF
TRBV5-1 | CASSPKANGELFF
TRBV28 | CASSLVGGAQPQHF
TRBV11-2 | CASTKTAGSYEQYF
TRBV6-1 | CASAYGVDSPLHF
TRBV5-4 | CASSRIGTATTNEKLFF
TRBV7-2 | CASSSRAGGTDTQYF
TRBV5-8 | CASSLNRDTDTQYF
TRBV4-2 | CASSQEGLAGGGEQFF
TRBV11-3 | CASSLVSTVRSGYTF
TRBV11-2 | CASRASYRGRGRETQYF
TRBV28 | CASRQPPSYGYTF
TRBV27 | CASRLSGVGYGYTF
TRBV21-1 | CASSARDSVLSYQPQHF
TRBV27 | CASSLLSSTDTQYF
TRBV12-5 | CARVLAGSYEQYF
TRBV7-9 | CASSFRGRGRGGNTEAFF
TRBV7-2 | CASTASRGRSSEQFF
TRBV20-1 | CSAQGEQFF
TRBV27 | CASSPSRGATDTQYF
TRBV19 | CASSQRWRGHDQPQHF
TRBV5-1 | CASGLASTDTQYF
TRBV27 | CASSEEGSNQPQHF
TRBV10-3 | CAISGDYDNEQFF
TRBV7-3 | CASQGSGESPLHF
TRBV7-9 | CASRPGEAGLNEQYF
TRBV7-2 | CASSYRGQETQYF
TRBV18 | CASSPSGLAGLTDTQYF
TRBV4-1 | CASSQVAGAYGYTF
TRBV9 | CASSAATSGRNEQFF
TRBV7-2 | CASSYGLAGGFYNEQFF
TRBV29-1 | CSVGQGRSYEQYF
TRBV7-7 | CASSSGLDYEQYF
TRBV14 | CASSHLTGPNTEAFF
TRBV30 | CATGRASGHNEQFF